This T cell receptor (beta chain) was sequenced for a study of cytomegalovirus exposure and HLA in healthy donors. Only in-frame clones appear in the TCRdb table, and some are missing; sequencing was by immunoSEQ multiplex PCR. The data contain 300,000 or so clones, 88% of them seen just once; the ten biggest clones take up about 0.96%. The junction had 3 bases not matched to a gene; V was cut back by 2 bases and J by 4 bases. The CDR3 covers 14 residues. From germline, CDR1 is SNHLY and CDR2 FYNNEI. J is TRBJ1-1 and V is TRBV2, with TRBD1 matching over 8 bases. This clonotype was sampled from a man between 25 and 39 years old in good health and CMV-seronegative. The sequencing sample was made of PBMCs. CDR3 residues: CASSERQGITEAFF. In DNA, the CDR3 is TGTGCCAGCAGTGAAAGACAGGGGATCACTGAAGCTTTCTTT.